These 10 T cell receptor beta chains were sequenced from one sample in a study of response to subunit inactivated influenza vaccine. Via MiXCR, TCRdb re-called the RT-PCR reads, giving one row per CDR3 protein. The data contain about 160,000 distinct CDR3 sequences, approximately 10% of them singletons. The material was non-naive T cells sorted from PBMCs, obtained 40 to 50 days after vaccination. The receptors here all came from a man aged 45-65 years who received an inactivated influenza vaccine.

In its sample, this clonotype was seen many times. CDR3 in DNA: TGTGCCAGCAGCCAAGATTGGTCTAGGGCCCTCCACTTT. It translates to CASSQDWSRALHF. This chain joins TRBV3-1 and TRBJ1-6; D remains unclear. The germline V gene has CDR1 LGHDT and CDR2 YNNKEL (reference sequence). V shed 0 bases and J shed 14 bases, with 11 bases lying between them. The CDR3 sequence is 13 residues long.

This clonotype has at least ten counts. This chain uses TRBV4-1 with TRBJ1-1; unclear D gene. CDR3 length: 14 residues. Trimming stripped 4 bases from V and 0 bases from J, with 9 bases between. Germline loops: CDR1 MGHRA, CDR2 YSYEKL. In DNA form, the CDR3 reads TGCGCCAGCAGCCCCGGTAGGGTGAACACTGAAGCTTTCTTT. Residues: CASSPGRVNTEAFF.

At least ten counts were recorded for this clonotype. This chain joins TRBV20-1 and TRBJ2-3; D gene unclear. Germline CDR1 DFQATT, CDR2 SNEGSKA (reference sequence). The V end lost 3 bases, the J end lost 5 bases, and 9 bases lay between the germline ends. The CDR3 consists of 12 residues. This chain's CDR3 is CSARQNRDTQYF. CDR3 coding DNA: TGCAGTGCTAGGCAAAACAGAGATACGCAGTATTTT.

The chain combines TRBV2 with TRBJ1-4; D is ambiguous. Per germline, CDR1 SNHLY and CDR2 FYNNEI. CDR3 size: 12 residues. V lost 7 bases and J lost 7, with 10 bases in between. The CDR3 bases are TGTGCCAGCACGATTGGGAGTGAAAAACTGTTTTTT. Its translation is CASTIGSEKLFF.

CDR3 region: CASSSPETGNTEAFF. The CDR3 nucleotides are TGTGCCAGCAGTTCTCCCGAGACAGGGAACACTGAAGCTTTCTTT. This sequence joins TRBV6-5 and TRBJ1-1; weak D call: TRBD1 (6 bases). The CDR3 is made up of 15 amino acids. Germline-derived CDR1 and CDR2 are MNHEY and SVGAGI. V lost 4 bases, J lost 1 base, and 13 bases lay in between.

This clonotype was detected ten times or more. The V gene is TRBV4-2, the J gene TRBJ2-6; D remains unclear. The ends were cut back, 0 bases at V and 0 bases at J, with 15 bases in the middle. This CDR3 has 19 amino acids. Germline CDR1 and CDR2: LGHNA and YNFKEQ. In DNA, the CDR3 is TGTGCCAGCAGCCAAGATCGGGTGACTCTCGGCTCTGGGGCCAACGTCCTGACTTTC. It encodes CASSQDRVTLGSGANVLTF.

This clonotype was counted only a few times. This chain links TRBV11-2 with TRBJ2-1; 13 bases map to TRBD2. Germline V gene sequence: CDR1 SGHAT, CDR2 FQNNGV. The CDR3 consists of 16 residues. V gave up 5 bases and J gave up 5 bases; unmatched junction bases: 6. CDR3 nucleotide sequence: TGTGCCAGCAGCCTAACTAGCGGGGGGGCCGACAATGAGCAGTTCTTC. Amino acid sequence: CASSLTSGGADNEQFF.

The gene calls are TRBV25-1 and TRBJ1-1, with TRBD1 matching over 8 bases. The germline gives CDR1 MGHDK, CDR2 SYGVNS. This CDR3 has 14 amino acids. J lost 4 bases, V lost 3 bases, and 4 bases had no gene match. In DNA, the CDR3 is TGTGCCAGCAGTGACCAGGGGGCTGGCACTGAAGCTTTCTTT. It specifies CASSDQGAGTEAFF.

This clonotype was found a few times. This chain connects TRBV11-2 to TRBJ2-7, with TRBD1 identical over 9 bases. The CDR3 is 15 amino acids. V lost 1 base to trimming and J lost 4 bases; unmatched junction nucleotides: 5. CDR1 is SGHAT and CDR2 is FQNNGV in the germline V gene. For the CDR3, the DNA is TGTGCCAGCAGCTTAGCGGGACAGGGTTTTTACGAGCAGTACTTC. It specifies CASSLAGQGFYEQYF.

This clonotype was seen at least ten times. The chain has TRBV20-1 and TRBJ1-2, with 8 bases matching TRBD1. V lost 4 bases and J lost 7; bases outside the gene matches: 8. CDR3 length equals 13 residues. Germline CDR1 and CDR2: DFQATT and SNEGSKA (reference sequence). CDR3 coding DNA: TGCAGTGCTAACATGGCAGGGGGCTCTGGCTACACCTTC. Its translation: CSANMAGGSGYTF.